This T cell receptor (beta chain) comes out of a study of cytomegalovirus exposure and HLA in healthy donors. Sequenced by immunoSEQ multiplex PCR; TCRdb stores in-frame clones only, minus some. The sample gives about 220,000 clones, 80% to 95% of which show up once; about 1% is in the top ten. The V segment lost 3 bases and the J segment 0 bases; nucleotides outside the gene matches: 0. The CDR3 has 15 residues. The germline CDR1 and CDR2 sequences are SGHTA and FQGNSA. Specimen: PBMCs. The sequence came from a woman under 30 in good health and CMV-seronegative. The rearrangement uses TRBV7-2 and TRBJ2-7; 12 bases match TRBD2. The CDR3 sequence: CASSLTSGSSYEQYF. The CDR3 region has the DNA TGTGCCAGCAGCTTGACTAGCGGGAGCTCCTACGAGCAGTACTTC.